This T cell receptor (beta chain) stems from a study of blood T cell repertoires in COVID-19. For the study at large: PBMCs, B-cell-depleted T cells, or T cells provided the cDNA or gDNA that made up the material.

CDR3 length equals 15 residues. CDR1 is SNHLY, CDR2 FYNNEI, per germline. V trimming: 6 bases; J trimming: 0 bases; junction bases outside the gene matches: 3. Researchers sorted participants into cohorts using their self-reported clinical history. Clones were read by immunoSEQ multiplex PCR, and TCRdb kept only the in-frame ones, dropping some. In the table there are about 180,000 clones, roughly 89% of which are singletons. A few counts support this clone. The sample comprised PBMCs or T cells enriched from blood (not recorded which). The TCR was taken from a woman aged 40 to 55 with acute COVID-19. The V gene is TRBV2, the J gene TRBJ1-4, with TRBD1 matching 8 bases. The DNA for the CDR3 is TGTGCCAGCAGGGACAGGGCCGCAACTAATGAAAAACTGTTTTTT. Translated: CASRDRAATNEKLFF.